This TCR beta chain was identified during a study of blood T cell repertoires in COVID-19. On the study more broadly: The United States, Italy and Spain were the sources of the acute and convalescent COVID-19 samples. T cells, B-cell-depleted T cells, or PBMCs provided the cDNA or gDNA that served as material.

Original data processing: The authors estimated nucleated cell counts from reference gene primer amplification. The method was immunoSEQ multiplex PCR; TCRdb's version includes in-frame clones alone and lacks a portion of them. That table supplies the V and J calls and clone size; D and trimming were determined from the DNA. The sample yields about 93,000 clones, 90% seen once. Germline V lookup: CDR1 SEHNR, CDR2 FQNEAQ (reference sequence). This CDR3 is built from 18 residues. V dropped 1 base and J dropped 0; count of bases not matched to a gene: 9. This chain uses TRBV7-9 with TRBJ1-3; TRBD1 agrees at 7 bases. This clonotype originated in a human donor with active COVID-19. The donor label of this sample is uncertain. The material sequenced was peripheral blood. The DNA for the CDR3 is TGTGCCAGCAGCTTAGGGGCTATCCGGGACAGCTCTGGAAACACCATATATTTT. Encoded protein: CASSLGAIRDSSGNTIYF.